Below are 30 T cell receptor beta chains sequenced from a single sample in a study of blood T cells in healthy people across ages. With a J-beta primer mix and a sample-barcoded 5' primer, a second PCR ran 7 to 11 cycles. Using its own MiXCR run on the 5' RACE reads, TCRdb lists one record per CDR3 protein. This sample has approximately 780,000 distinct CDR3 sequences; around 24% occur once, and the top ten carry about 3%. These data also featured in a second study, about T cells of mothers and their children.

The material sequenced was blood. The receptors here all came from a boy aged 10-17 years in good health.

The rearrangement joins TRBV13 to TRBJ2-4, with D perhaps TRBD2 (6 bases). V shed 4 bases and J shed 7 bases, with 11 bases lying between them. The germline gives CDR1 PRHDT, CDR2 FYEKMQ (reference sequence). The CDR3 runs 13 residues. The CDR3 spells CASSSGVRNIQYF. CDR3 nucleotide sequence: TGTGCCAGCAGCTCGGGGGTCCGGAACATTCAGTACTTC. Full variable domain (rest looked up from reference TRBV13 and TRBJ2-4): AAGVIQSPRHLIKEKRETATLKCYPIPRHDTVYWYQQGPGQDPQFLISFYEKMQSDKGSIPDRFSAQQFSDYHSELNMSSLELGDSALYFCASSSGVRNIQYFGAGTRLSVL.

This chain links TRBV18 with TRBJ2-7; D gene ambiguous. V lost 0 bases, J lost 3 bases, and 6 bases lay in between. There are 13 residues in the CDR3. Germline V gene lookup returns CDR1 KGHSH and CDR2 LQKENI. DNA for the CDR3: TGTGCCAGCTCACCACCGGCCAACTACGAGCAGTACTTC. Protein sequence: CASSPPANYEQYF.

The chain has TRBV20-1 and TRBJ2-7, with TRBD1 matching 9 bases. Germline assignment: CDR1 DFQATT and CDR2 SNEGSKA (reference sequence). This CDR3 region has 11 residues. Trimming at V came to 5 bases and at J to 6 bases, leaving 2 bases not matched to a gene. DNA for the CDR3: TGCAGTGCTTACAGGGGGCGCGAGCAGTACTTC. Residues: CSAYRGREQYF.

This clonotype was counted only a few times. The chain joins TRBV7-9 to TRBJ2-7, with D unresolved. With 0 bases removed from V and 4 bases from J, the gap between germline ends came to 7 bases. Per germline, CDR1 SEHNR and CDR2 FQNEAQ (reference sequence). This CDR3 has 13 amino acids. CDR3 in amino acids: CASSLAPLYEQYF. DNA for the CDR3: TGTGCCAGCAGCTTAGCCCCCCTTTACGAGCAGTACTTC. Together with reference TRBV7-9 and TRBJ2-7, the CDR3 gives the full variable domain: DTGVSQNPRHKITKRGQNVTFRCDPISEHNRLYWYRQTLGQGPEFLTYFQNEAQLEKSRLLSDRFSAERPKGSFSTLEIQRTEQGDSAMYLCASSLAPLYEQYFGPGTRLTVT.

The CDR3 DNA reads TGCGCCAGCAGCTTGTGGCTCTCCGGGACAGGGGGTTTCAACGAGCAGTACTTC. This encodes CASSLWLSGTGGFNEQYF. The chain couples TRBV5-1 to TRBJ2-7, with TRBD1 identical over 11 bases. The junction had 14 bases not matched to a gene; V was cut back by 1 base and J by 5 bases. This CDR3 spans 18 amino acids. Germline V gene sequence: CDR1 SGHRS, CDR2 YFSETQ. Full variable domain (rest looked up from reference TRBV5-1 and TRBJ2-7): KAGVTQTPRYLIKTRGQQVTLSCSPISGHRSVSWYQQTPGQGLQFLFEYFSETQRNKGNFPGRFSGRQFSNSRSEMNVSTLELGDSALYLCASSLWLSGTGGFNEQYFGPGTRLTVT.

The rearrangement joins TRBV7-3 to TRBJ2-1, with D perhaps matching TRBD1 (6 bases). The DNA end is a closer match to TRBJ2-7, so the J assignment may be wrong. CDR1 SGHTA and CDR2 FQGTGA come from the germline V gene. The CDR3 runs to 14 residues. The CDR3 region has the DNA TGTGCCAGCAGCCAAGGGCTAGCAGGGGATGAGCAGTACTTC. Amino acid sequence: CASSQGLAGDEQYF.

The genes are TRBV27 and TRBJ1-5, with D possibly being TRBD1 (5 bases). Germline V gene lookup returns CDR1 MNHEY and CDR2 SMNVEV (reference sequence). The CDR3 extends over 13 amino acids. Trimming cost V 6 bases and J 2 bases, with 8 bases left between them. DNA for the CDR3: TGTGCCAGCAGGGGCAGGGGCAATCAGCCCCAGCATTTT. Protein sequence: CASRGRGNQPQHF.

The chain recombines TRBV14 with TRBJ2-5, with D uncertain. The DNA end is more similar to TRBJ2-1, so the J call may be wrong. CDR3 size: 13 residues. Germline assignment: CDR1 SGHDN and CDR2 FVKESK. The CDR3: CASSRLISGEQFF. The CDR3 bases are TGTGCCAGCAGCCGCCTAATTTCCGGGGAGCAGTTCTTC.

The chain combines TRBV6-4 with TRBJ1-1; D remains unclear. V dropped 4 bases and J dropped 7 bases, with 7 bases sitting between them. The CDR3 loop spans 11 amino acids. Germline-derived CDR1 and CDR2 are MRHNA and SNTAGT. The chain's CDR3 is CASSGPGEAFF. For the CDR3, the DNA is TGTGCCAGCAGTGGGCCGGGTGAAGCTTTCTTT.

The rearrangement joins TRBV3-1 to TRBJ2-3; D unclear. The germline gives CDR1 LGHDT, CDR2 YNNKEL (reference sequence). Trimming shortened V by 0 bases and J by 9 bases, and 10 bases separated the two germline ends. This CDR3 has 13 residues. The chain's CDR3 is CASSQEGGLTQYF. CDR3 nucleotide sequence: TGTGCCAGCAGCCAAGAAGGTGGATTGACGCAGTATTTT.

The V call is TRBV7-2, the J call TRBJ2-7; D is unresolved. CDR1 is SGHTA, CDR2 FQGNSA, per germline. CDR3 size: 11 residues. V lost 5 bases and J lost 5, with 7 bases in between. The CDR3 loop is CASSRQNEQYF. The DNA of the CDR3 is TGTGCCAGCAGCCGCCAGAACGAGCAGTACTTC.

V gene TRBV10-3 combines with J gene TRBJ2-7; TRBD2 matches at 10 bases. Germline trimming cut 6 bases from V and 3 bases from J; bases unmatched to any gene: 5. CDR3 length equals 14 residues. Per germline, CDR1 ENHRY and CDR2 SYGVKD. The CDR3 nucleotides are TGTGCCATCAGCAGCCCTAGCGGGGGCTACGAGCAGTACTTC. Encoded protein: CAISSPSGGYEQYF.

In this sample, this clonotype turned up once. One junction end does not reproduce the germline sequence, and a read error may be involved. The chain carries TRBV12-3 or TRBV12-4 and TRBJ1-2, with D perhaps matching TRBD1 (6 bases). CDR3 length: 17 residues. The CDR3 nucleotides are TGTGCCTGCAGGGATGGGGCGTGGGGGGCTTCTAACTATGGCTACACCTTC. It yields the protein CACRDGAWGASNYGYTF.

The CDR3 sequence: CASKGRTREQYF. The CDR3 coding sequence is TGTGCCAGCAAAGGGAGGACGAGAGAGCAGTACTTC. V usage is TRBV2 and J usage is TRBJ2-7; D is possibly TRBD2 (6 bases). The CDR3 covers 12 residues. V gave up 7 bases and J gave up 7 bases, with 14 bases separating them. Germline V gene lookup returns CDR1 SNHLY and CDR2 FYNNEI.

This clonotype appeared many times. This sequence joins TRBV6-5 and TRBJ2-7; D possibly uses TRBD1 or TRBD2 (6 bases each). Trimming left V 0 bases short and J 7 bases short, with 16 bases between. The CDR3 contains 15 residues. Per germline, CDR1 MNHEY and CDR2 SVGAGI. The CDR3 DNA reads TGTGCCAGCAGTTACTCGCGGGACACACCTTGGGAGCAGTACTTC. As protein: CASSYSRDTPWEQYF.

The gene calls are TRBV29-1 and TRBJ1-2; D is unclear. Trimming pared 6 bases from V and 4 bases from J, leaving 9 bases between. Germline V gene data show CDR1 as SQVTM and CDR2 as ANQGSEA. There are 11 residues in the CDR3. CDR3 loop: CSVPRGYGYTF. In DNA, the CDR3 is TGCAGCGTCCCCAGAGGCTATGGCTACACCTTC.

A few counts support this clonotype. J is TRBJ1-1 and V is TRBV15; 9 nucleotides line up with TRBD1. This CDR3 comprises 17 residues. Germline values: CDR1 LNHNV, CDR2 YYDKDF (reference sequence). Unmatched junction bases numbered 9, after V lost 2 bases and J lost 2 bases. CDR3 protein: CATSRFRDRAPNTEAFF. The CDR3, as DNA: TGTGCCACCAGCAGATTCCGGGACAGGGCCCCTAACACTGAAGCTTTCTTT.

The rearrangement uses TRBV9 and TRBJ2-1, with D possibly being TRBD2 (6 bases). Germline V CDR1 and CDR2: SGDLS, YYNGEE. Trimming removed 3 bases from V and 6 bases from J, with 19 bases in between. The CDR3 has 16 amino acids. In nucleotides, the CDR3 is TGTGCCAGCAGCGCCTACCGGGACTCGCGTACCAATGAGCAGTTCTTC. It is translated as CASSAYRDSRTNEQFF.

V and J are TRBV28 and TRBJ1-2; D gene unclear. V dropped 5 bases and J dropped 3 bases, with 16 bases sitting between them. The CDR3 covers 15 residues. Germline V gives CDR1 MDHEN, CDR2 SYDVKM. The CDR3 region is CASSRGSQSDYGYTF. Written as DNA, the CDR3 is TGTGCCAGCAGTCGAGGCAGTCAGTCGGACTATGGCTACACCTTC.

In DNA, the CDR3 is TGCAGTGCTAGATCCCCCTCCAACACTGAAGCTTTCTTT. Its translation is CSARSPSNTEAFF. The chain combines TRBV20-1 with TRBJ1-1, with unresolved D. CDR1 and CDR2 from the germline V gene are DFQATT and SNEGSKA (reference sequence). V was shortened by 2 bases and J by 2 bases, with 9 bases between the two germline ends. This CDR3 has 13 residues.

This chain links TRBV6-6 with TRBJ1-4; tentatively, D is TRBD1 (6 bases). V was shortened by 0 bases and J by 10 bases, with 15 bases between the two germline ends. Germline-derived CDR1 and CDR2 are MNHNY and SVGAGI (reference sequence). CDR3 length: 15 amino acids. The CDR3, as DNA: TGTGCCAGCAGTTACTCGCGGCAGGGGAACGGAAAACTGTTTTTT. It specifies CASSYSRQGNGKLFF.

The rearrangement joins TRBV12-3 or TRBV12-4 to TRBJ2-2, with D perhaps TRBD1 or TRBD2 (5 bases each). The CDR3 consists of 14 residues. The V end was cut by 7 bases, the J end by 4 bases, with 13 bases between. This CDR3 reads CASKNDGATGELFF. CDR3 DNA: TGTGCCAGCAAGAACGACGGGGCCACCGGGGAGCTGTTTTTT.

In its sample, this clonotype was seen a few times. The gene calls are TRBV7-9 and TRBJ1-2; 10 bases match TRBD1. CDR3 length: 16 residues. In germline, CDR1 is SEHNR, CDR2 FQNEAQ (reference sequence). V lost 3 bases to trimming and J lost 3 bases; unmatched junction nucleotides: 7. CDR3 sequence: CASSLEPGQGHYGYTF. The CDR3 DNA is TGTGCCAGCAGCTTGGAACCGGGACAGGGGCACTATGGCTACACCTTC.

The chain is built from TRBV9 and TRBJ2-5, with 10 nucleotides matching TRBD1. The assigned J gene may be wrong: the sequence end matches TRBJ2-1 better. Per the germline V gene, CDR1 is SGDLS and CDR2 is YYNGEE. The CDR3 has 17 amino acids. Written as DNA, the CDR3 is TGTGCCAGCAGCGCGACAGGGGGCTTAGTCAACCACAATGAGCAGTTCTTC. Amino acid sequence: CASSATGGLVNHNEQFF.

This rearrangement joins TRBV4-1 to TRBJ1-4; D possibly corresponds to TRBD1 (5 bases). There are 14 residues in the CDR3. V was shortened by 4 bases and J by 6 bases, with 12 bases between the two germline ends. Germline CDR1 is MGHRA and CDR2 is YSYEKL. CDR3 DNA: TGCGCCAGCAGCCCTAAGGGGTTCGATGAAAAACTGTTTTTT. This codes for CASSPKGFDEKLFF.

CDR3 sequence reads: CASSFRDGYTF. CDR3 DNA: TGTGCCAGCAGTTTCCGGGATGGCTACACCTTC. The rearrangement uses TRBV12-3 or TRBV12-4 and TRBJ1-2; D unclear. Deletions cut 3 bases from V and 6 bases from J, with 5 bases between. This CDR3 comprises 11 residues.

This chain connects TRBV7-9 to TRBJ1-4; the D is unclear. The CDR3 spans 15 residues. Per germline, CDR1 SEHNR and CDR2 FQNEAQ (reference sequence). Trimming pared 9 bases from V and 6 bases from J, leaving 20 bases between. For the CDR3, the DNA is TGTGCCAGTGGTCCTGGCAGGCCTGCGGATGAAAAACTGTTTTTT. Protein product: CASGPGRPADEKLFF.

In nucleotides, the CDR3 is TGTGCCAGCAGTCGGACCCGGGGATATGAGCAGCCCCAGCATTTT. Translation gives CASSRTRGYEQPQHF. The chain joins TRBV6-6 to TRBJ1-5; no reliable D call. The CDR3 is 15 amino acids. V was pared by 5 bases and J by 7 bases, with 18 bases between. Germline V gene data show CDR1 as MNHNY and CDR2 as SVGAGI (reference sequence).

This chain links TRBV15 with TRBJ1-1; D gene unclear. Germline loops: CDR1 LNHNV, CDR2 YYDKDF (reference sequence). CDR3 length equals 16 residues. The V end lost 3 bases, the J end lost 0 bases, and 14 bases lay between the germline ends. As DNA, the CDR3 is TGTGCCACCAGCAGGGGGTTGGCAGAATTGAACACTGAAGCTTTCTTT. Protein: CATSRGLAELNTEAFF.

The rearrangement joins TRBV6-5 to TRBJ2-5; 7 nucleotides match TRBD1. Trimming took 6 bases from V and 4 from J; bases not matched to a gene: 8. Germline values: CDR1 MNHEY, CDR2 SVGAGI. The CDR3 extends over 14 amino acids. The CDR3 is CASSPDRDVETQYF. The CDR3 region has the DNA TGTGCCAGCAGCCCCGACAGGGATGTAGAGACCCAGTACTTC.